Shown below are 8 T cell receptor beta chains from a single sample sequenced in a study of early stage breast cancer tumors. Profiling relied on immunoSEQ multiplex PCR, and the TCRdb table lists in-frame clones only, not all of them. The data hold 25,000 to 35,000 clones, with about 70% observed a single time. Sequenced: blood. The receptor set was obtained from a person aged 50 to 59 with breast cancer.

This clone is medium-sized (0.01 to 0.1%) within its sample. CDR3 nucleotide sequence: TGCGCCAGCAGCTCCACGACAATCGCTAATGAAAAACTGTTTTTT. Protein product: CASSSTTIANEKLFF. The chain is built from TRBV5-1 and TRBJ1-4; D remains ambiguous. This CDR3 spans 15 amino acids. Germline CDR1 is SGHRS and CDR2 is YFSETQ. V lost 3 bases and J 3 bases, leaving 12 bases between the germline ends.

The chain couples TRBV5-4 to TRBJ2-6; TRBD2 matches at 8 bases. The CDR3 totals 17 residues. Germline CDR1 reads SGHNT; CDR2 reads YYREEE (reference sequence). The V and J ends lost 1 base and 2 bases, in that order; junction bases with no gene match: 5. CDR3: CASSLIGGRTGANVLTF. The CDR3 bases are TGTGCCAGCAGCTTGATCGGCGGGAGGACTGGGGCCAACGTCCTGACTTTC.

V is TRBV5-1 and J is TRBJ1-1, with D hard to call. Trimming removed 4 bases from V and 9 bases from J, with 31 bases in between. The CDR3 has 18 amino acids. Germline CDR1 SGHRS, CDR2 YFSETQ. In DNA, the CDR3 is TGCGCCAGCAGCCTGTCCCCGCCTCCACAGCCCGCATCCTCGAAAGCTTTCTTT. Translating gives CASSLSPPPQPASSKAFF.

CDR3 region: CASPPGLDKREQYF. The CDR3 DNA follows: TGTGCCAGCCCCCCGGGACTAGATAAAAGGGAGCAGTACTTC. The V gene is TRBV6-4, the J gene TRBJ2-7, with 8 positions matching TRBD2. Germline trimming cut 8 bases from V and 7 bases from J; bases unmatched to any gene: 13. The CDR3 totals 14 residues. Germline V lookup: CDR1 MRHNA, CDR2 SNTAGT.

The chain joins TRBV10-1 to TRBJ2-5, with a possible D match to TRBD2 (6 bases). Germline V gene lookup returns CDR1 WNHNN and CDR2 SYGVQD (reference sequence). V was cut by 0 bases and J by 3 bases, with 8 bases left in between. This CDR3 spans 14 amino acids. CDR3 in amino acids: CASSESGGKETQYF. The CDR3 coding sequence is TGCGCCAGCAGTGAGTCCGGGGGTAAAGAGACCCAGTACTTC.

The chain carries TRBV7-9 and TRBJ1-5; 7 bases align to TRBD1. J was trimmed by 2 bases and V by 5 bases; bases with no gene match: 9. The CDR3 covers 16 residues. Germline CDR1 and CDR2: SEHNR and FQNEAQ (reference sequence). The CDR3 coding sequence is TGTGCCAGCAGCCTCACGGAGGGGGCGGGCAATCAGCCCCAGCATTTT. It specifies CASSLTEGAGNQPQHF.

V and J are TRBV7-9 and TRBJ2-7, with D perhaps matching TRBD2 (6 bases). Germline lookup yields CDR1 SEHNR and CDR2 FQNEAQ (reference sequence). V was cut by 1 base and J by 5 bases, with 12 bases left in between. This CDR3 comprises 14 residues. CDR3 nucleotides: TGTGCCAGCAGCTTAGAAGGCAGGGAGGACGAGCAGTACTTC. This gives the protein CASSLEGREDEQYF.

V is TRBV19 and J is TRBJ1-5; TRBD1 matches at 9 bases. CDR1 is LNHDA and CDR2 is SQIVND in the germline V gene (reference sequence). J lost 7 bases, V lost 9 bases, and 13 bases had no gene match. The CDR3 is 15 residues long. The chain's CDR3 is CASRGGQGEWQPQHF. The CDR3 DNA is TGTGCCAGCAGGGGGGGACAGGGTGAATGGCAGCCCCAGCATTTT.